This T cell receptor (beta chain) was sequenced in a study of cytomegalovirus exposure and HLA in healthy donors. CDR1 and CDR2 (germline): LNHNV, YYDKDF (reference sequence). With 4 bases removed from V and 4 bases from J, the gap between germline ends came to 22 bases. The CDR3 contains 17 residues. Study-wide points: Sequencing depth across donors, presence/absence analyses assumed, was roughly uniform. The only immune exposure information that was available was CMV serostatus. Researchers reported from a later analysis that most CMV-associated TCR beta chains appeared HLA-restricted.

In regard to this clone: Its antigen is as yet unknown.

The study ran its PCR with 60 Vbeta and 13 Jbeta primers. Profiled with immunoSEQ multiplex PCR; TCRdb holds only in-frame clones, not every one. The sample carries about 130,000 clones, about four fifths recorded once. This sequence originates from a man aged 25 to 40 in good health and CMV-seronegative. V is TRBV15 and J is TRBJ2-5; weak D call: TRBD2 (6 bases). The specimen sequenced was PBMCs. The CDR3 reads CATSTPMVRVGGETQYF. Written as DNA, the CDR3 is TGTGCCACCAGCACCCCAATGGTCAGGGTGGGAGGAGAGACCCAGTACTTC.